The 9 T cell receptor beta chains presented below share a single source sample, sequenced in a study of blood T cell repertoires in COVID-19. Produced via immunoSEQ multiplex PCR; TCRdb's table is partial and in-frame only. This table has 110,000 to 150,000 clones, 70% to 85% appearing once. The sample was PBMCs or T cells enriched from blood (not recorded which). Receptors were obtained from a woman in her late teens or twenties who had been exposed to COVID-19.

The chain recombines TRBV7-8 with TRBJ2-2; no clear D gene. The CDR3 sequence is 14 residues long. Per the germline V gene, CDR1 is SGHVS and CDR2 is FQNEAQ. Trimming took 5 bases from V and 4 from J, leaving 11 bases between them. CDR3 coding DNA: TGTGCCAGCAGCCTAACTACCACCACCGGGGAGCTGTTTTTT. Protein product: CASSLTTTTGELFF.

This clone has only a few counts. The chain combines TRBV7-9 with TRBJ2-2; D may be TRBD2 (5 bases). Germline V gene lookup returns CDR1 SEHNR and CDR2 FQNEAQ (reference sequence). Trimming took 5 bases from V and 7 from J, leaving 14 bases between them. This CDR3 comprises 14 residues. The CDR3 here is CASSKSGIGGELFF. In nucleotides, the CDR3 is TGTGCCAGCAGCAAATCGGGGATCGGCGGGGAGCTGTTTTTT. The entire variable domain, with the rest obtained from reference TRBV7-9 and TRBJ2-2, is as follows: DTGVSQNPRHKITKRGQNVTFRCDPISEHNRLYWYRQTLGQGPEFLTYFQNEAQLEKSRLLSDRFSAERPKGSFSTLEIQRTEQGDSAMYLCASSKSGIGGELFFGEGSRLTVL.

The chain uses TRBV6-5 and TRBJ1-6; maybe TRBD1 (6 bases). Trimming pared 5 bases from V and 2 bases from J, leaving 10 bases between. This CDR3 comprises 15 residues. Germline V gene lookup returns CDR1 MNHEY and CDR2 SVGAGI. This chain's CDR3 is CASSTGSTYNSPLHF. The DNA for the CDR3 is TGTGCCAGCAGTACAGGGTCTACCTATAATTCACCCCTCCACTTT.

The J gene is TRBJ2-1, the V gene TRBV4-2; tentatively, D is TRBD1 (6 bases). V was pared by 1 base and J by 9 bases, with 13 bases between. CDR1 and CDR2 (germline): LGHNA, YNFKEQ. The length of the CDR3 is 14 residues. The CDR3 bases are TGTGCCAGCAGCCAAGGACGGGCAGGGGTTGAGCAGTTCTTC. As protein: CASSQGRAGVEQFF.

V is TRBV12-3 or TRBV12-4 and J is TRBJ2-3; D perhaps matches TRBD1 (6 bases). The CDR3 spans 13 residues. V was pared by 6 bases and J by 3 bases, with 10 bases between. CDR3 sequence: CASRPTGTDTQYF. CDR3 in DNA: TGTGCCAGCAGACCCACAGGGACAGATACGCAGTATTTT.

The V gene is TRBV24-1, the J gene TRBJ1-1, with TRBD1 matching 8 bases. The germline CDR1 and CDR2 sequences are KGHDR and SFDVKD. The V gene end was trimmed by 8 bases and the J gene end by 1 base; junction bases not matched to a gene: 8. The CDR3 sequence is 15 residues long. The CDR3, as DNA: TGTGCCACCAAGACAGGGGAAAGAAAGAACACTGAAGCTTTCTTT. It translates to CATKTGERKNTEAFF.

The CDR3 bases are TGTGCCAGTAGTAGACTAGCGGGGAGAGGTGAGCAGTTCTTC. It is translated as CASSRLAGRGEQFF. This chain uses TRBV19 with TRBJ2-1, with TRBD2 matching over 11 bases. V dropped 4 bases and J dropped 9; count of bases not matched to a gene: 5. The germline CDR1 and CDR2 sequences are LNHDA and SQIVND (reference sequence). The CDR3 contains 14 residues.

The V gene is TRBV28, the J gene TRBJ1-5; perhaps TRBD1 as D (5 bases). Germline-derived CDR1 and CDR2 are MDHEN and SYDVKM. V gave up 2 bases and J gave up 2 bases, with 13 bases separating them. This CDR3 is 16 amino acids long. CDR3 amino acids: CASSLTRRGGNQPQHF. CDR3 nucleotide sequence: TGTGCCAGCAGTTTAACCAGGAGGGGAGGCAATCAGCCCCAGCATTTT.

The CDR3 loop reads CASSSAYEQYF. CDR3 DNA sequence: TGTGCCAGCAGCTCCGCGTACGAGCAGTACTTC. The rearrangement uses TRBV11-2 and TRBJ2-7; D remains ambiguous. The CDR3 runs to 11 residues. Germline V gene sequence: CDR1 SGHAT, CDR2 FQNNGV. The germline V and J ends were trimmed by 4 bases and 4 bases, with 5 bases remaining between them.